The rows below give T cell receptor beta chains drawn from one sample of a study of spatial heterogeneity in lung cancer. TCRdb independently ran MiXCR on the 5' RACE reads; one entry per CDR3 protein. The repertoire holds some 120,000 distinct CDR3 sequences, with roughly an eighth as singletons. Here the sequenced sample was PBMCs, taken at follow-up. The receptors originated from a male donor with early-stage non-small cell lung cancer. The CDR3 runs from the conserved cysteine through the conserved F or W. D genes are given only for firm matches. A clone size is listed for some rows: how often the clone was seen (once, few, many), or a class if it is expanded.

V gene	D gene	clone size	J gene	CDR3 length	CDR3 DNA	CDR3 protein
TRBV7-9	-	many	TRBJ1-5	14	TGTGCCAGCAGCCGGGGGTTTAGCAATCAGCCCCAGCATTTT	CASSRGFSNQPQHF
TRBV3-1	-	few	TRBJ1-2	14	TGTGCCAGCAGCCACCGGACGGATTCGCCTGGCTACACCTTC	CASSHRTDSPGYTF
TRBV20-1	-	many	TRBJ1-6	11	TGCAGTGCTAGCTATAATTCACCCCTCCACTTT	CSASYNSPLHF
TRBV5-8	-	many	TRBJ1-2	12	TGTGCCAGCAGCTACCTCAACTATGGCTACACCTTC	CASSYLNYGYTF
TRBV11-2	-	few	TRBJ2-5	15	TGTGCCAGCAGCCGCCTGACAGCTAACCAAGAGACCCAGTACTTC	CASSRLTANQETQYF
TRBV7-9	TRBD1	few	TRBJ1-1	17	TGTGCCAGCAGCTCCTTCAGGGGGGGCGAGAGGAACACTGAAGCTTTCTTT	CASSSFRGGERNTEAFF
TRBV5-5	TRBD1	few	TRBJ2-7	14	TGTGCCAGCACATGGGGACAGGCTCTCTACGAGCAGTACTTC	CASTWGQALYEQYF
TRBV4-2	-	many	TRBJ2-5	14	TGTGCCAGCAGCACCTTTAGCGGCCTCCGGACCCAGTACTTC	CASSTFSGLRTQYF
TRBV9	TRBD1	many	TRBJ2-5	15	TGTGCCAGCAGCCCTCAGGACAGGGGGCGAGAGACCCAGTACTTC	CASSPQDRGRETQYF
TRBV20-1	TRBD2	many	TRBJ2-2	14	TGCAGTGCTAGAGTCAAACTAGCGGGCGGGGAGCTGTTTTTT	CSARVKLAGGELFF
TRBV4-2	-	many	TRBJ1-5	16	TGTGCCAGCAGCCAAGCGTCCGCAGGTGCGGCTCAGCCCCAGCATTTT	CASSQASAGAAQPQHF
TRBV3-1	-	-	TRBJ1-3	16	TGTGCCAGCAGCCAAGCTCGGGGGCTTGGTGGAAACACCATATATTTT	CASSQARGLGGNTIYF
TRBV4-3	-	-	TRBJ1-1	13	TGCGCCAGCAGCCAAGATTCCGGGACTGAAGCTTTCTTT	CASSQDSGTEAFF
TRBV5-1	TRBD1	-	TRBJ1-6	17	TGCGCCAGCAGCTTGGAGGTACACAGGGGGGAGAATTCACCCCTCCACTTT	CASSLEVHRGENSPLHF
TRBV10-3	TRBD1	-	TRBJ1-5	15	TGTGCCATCAGTGAGAGGGGGCTGGGCAATCAGCCCCAGCATTTT	CAISERGLGNQPQHF
TRBV5-4	-	-	TRBJ2-3	15	TGTGCCAGCAGCTGGGGGCCAGGGAGGACAGATACGCAGTATTTT	CASSWGPGRTDTQYF
TRBV20-1	-	-	TRBJ2-7	13	TGCAGCCCCGAGAGGGCAGGGGCCTACGAGCAGTACTTC	CSPERAGAYEQYF
TRBV9	-	-	TRBJ1-3	16	TGTGCCAGCAGCGTAGAAACGACATACTTCGGAAACACCATATATTTT	CASSVETTYFGNTIYF
TRBV5-1	TRBD1	few	TRBJ1-2	16	TGCGCCAGCAGCCCTCAACCGGGACAGGGGAACTATGGCTACACCTTC	CASSPQPGQGNYGYTF
TRBV5-1	TRBD1	few	TRBJ1-1	15	TGCGCCAGCAGGACGTCCCGGGACAGGGACAATGAAGCTTTCTTT	CASRTSRDRDNEAFF
TRBV28	TRBD2	few	TRBJ2-1	20	TGTGCCAGCAGTTCCAGCGGACTAGCGGGGGGGACAAGGCACAGGAATGAGCAGTTCTTC	CASSSSGLAGGTRHRNEQFF
TRBV20-1	-	-	TRBJ2-7	17	TGCAGTGCTAGAGAAGACCCTAGCGAGGGGGCATCCTACGAGCAGTACTTC	CSAREDPSEGASYEQYF
TRBV7-2	-	few	TRBJ1-5	15	TGTGCCAGCAGCTTAGAACTAAACCTTCCTCAGCCCCAGCATTTT	CASSLELNLPQPQHF
TRBV6-6	-	-	TRBJ1-1	14	TGTGCCAGCAGTCCCGGGGGGGGCAACAAGGAAGCTTTCTTT	CASSPGGGNKEAFF
TRBV28	-	many	TRBJ2-5	15	TGTGCCAGCAGCCGGGGGCGGGTGTACCAAGAGACCCAGTACTTC	CASSRGRVYQETQYF
TRBV29-1	-	many	TRBJ1-5	12	TGCAGCGTAAGACAGTACAATCAGCCCCAGCATTTT	CSVRQYNQPQHF
TRBV29-1	-	many	TRBJ2-6	13	TGCAGCGTGAAGACTTCTGGGGCCAACGTCCTGACTTTC	CSVKTSGANVLTF
TRBV2	-	few	TRBJ1-5	13	TGTGCCAGCAGTGAAATTAGGGATCAGCCCCAGCATTTT	CASSEIRDQPQHF
TRBV7-3	TRBD1	many	TRBJ2-1	15	TGTGCCAGCAGCACGACGGGACAGTCCTACAATGAGCAGTTCTTC	CASSTTGQSYNEQFF
TRBV24-1	-	many	TRBJ1-5	15	TGTGCCACCAGTGGGGGGCCAGGGAGGAATCAGCCCCAGCATTTT	CATSGGPGRNQPQHF
TRBV4-2	-	few	TRBJ2-1	17	TGTGCCAGCAGCACGCAACCCGCCAGGGGGGTTTTTGCTGAGCAGTTCTTC	CASSTQPARGVFAEQFF
TRBV30	-	-	TRBJ1-5	15	TGTGCCTGGAGTGGGGGTAAATGGGAGAATCAGCCCCAGCATTTT	CAWSGGKWENQPQHF
TRBV7-9	TRBD1	-	TRBJ1-3	19	TGTGCCAGCAGCCCCCTCGAACCGGGGACAGGGGTCTCTGGAAACACCATATATTTT	CASSPLEPGTGVSGNTIYF
TRBV19	-	-	TRBJ2-2	14	TGTGCCAGTAGGGAACTTACTAGCACCGGGGAGCTGTTTTTT	CASRELTSTGELFF
TRBV20-1	TRBD1	once	TRBJ2-1	14	TGCAGTGCTGCAGCGGACAGGGGGTTGGATGAGCAGTTCTTC	CSAAADRGLDEQFF
TRBV18	-	many	TRBJ1-4	15	TGTGCCAGCTCACCACTCCCGGATGCCAGTGAAAAACTGTTTTTT	CASSPLPDASEKLFF
TRBV12-3/TRBV12-4	-	-	TRBJ2-5	14	TGTGCCAGCAGTTGGACACTCACCGTGGAGACCCAGTACTTC	CASSWTLTVETQYF
TRBV7-2	-	-	TRBJ2-7	16	TGTGCCAGCATGGGCGCTGGGGTCTCCGGGGGCTACGAGCAGTACTTC	CASMGAGVSGGYEQYF
TRBV27	-	many	TRBJ2-3	14	TGTGCCAGCAGTTATGGGGGGCGCACAGATACGCAGTATTTT	CASSYGGRTDTQYF
TRBV9	-	many	TRBJ2-1	16	TGTGCCAGCAGCGTAGATCAGGGCCTTAGGAGGAATGAGCAGTTCTTC	CASSVDQGLRRNEQFF
TRBV5-1	-	many	TRBJ2-7	13	TGCGCCAGCAGCTTGGAACCGGGCTACGAGCAGTACTTC	CASSLEPGYEQYF
TRBV19	-	many	TRBJ2-1	12	TGTGCCAGTAGTATCCGAGCGAGTGAGCAGTTCTTC	CASSIRASEQFF
TRBV7-9	-	many	TRBJ1-1	15	TGTGCCAGCAGCTTACAGGGAATCGGTAAGACTGAAGCTTTCTTT	CASSLQGIGKTEAFF
TRBV5-1	TRBD1	-	TRBJ2-2	15	TGCGCCAGCAGCTTCAGACAGGGGGACACCGGGGAGCTGTTTTTT	CASSFRQGDTGELFF
TRBV7-9	-	few	TRBJ2-6	15	TGTGCCAGCAGCTTTCGTCGCTCTGGGGCCAACGTCCTGACTTTC	CASSFRRSGANVLTF
TRBV6-1	-	many	TRBJ2-7	12	TGTGCCAGCAGTGAGGGCTGGTACGAGCAGTACTTC	CASSEGWYEQYF
TRBV7-9	TRBD1	-	TRBJ1-2	17	TGTGCCAGCAGCGCCTGGGACAGAAAGATAACCCACTATGGCTACACCTTC	CASSAWDRKITHYGYTF
TRBV5-1	-	-	TRBJ2-1	15	TGCGCCAGCAGCTTGATCTGGGATGAAGGCAATGAGCAGTTCTTC	CASSLIWDEGNEQFF